This T cell receptor beta chain was documented in a study of T cell responses to AZD1222 COVID-19 vaccine. Notes on this clone: What it binds is not known.

TCRdb's copy holds only in-frame clones and misses some; the assay was immunoSEQ multiplex PCR. This table has more than 95,000 clones, roughly 82% appearing once. The CDR3 consists of 14 residues. Germline V gene data show CDR1 as SGDLS and CDR2 as YYNGEE. Trimming took 6 bases from V and 5 from J, leaving 14 bases between them. Findings and caveats of the study: Baseline seropositivity characterized only 5 to 7 AZD1222 recipients.

This chain connects TRBV9 to TRBJ2-2; tentatively, D is TRBD1 (5 bases). This sample comprised peripheral blood, obtained on day 0 of AZD1222 vaccination. The origin of this receptor is an adult in good health. The CDR3 DNA reads as TGTGCCAGCAATCCACGGCAGGGTACCGGGGAGCTGTTTTTT. It specifies CASNPRQGTGELFF.